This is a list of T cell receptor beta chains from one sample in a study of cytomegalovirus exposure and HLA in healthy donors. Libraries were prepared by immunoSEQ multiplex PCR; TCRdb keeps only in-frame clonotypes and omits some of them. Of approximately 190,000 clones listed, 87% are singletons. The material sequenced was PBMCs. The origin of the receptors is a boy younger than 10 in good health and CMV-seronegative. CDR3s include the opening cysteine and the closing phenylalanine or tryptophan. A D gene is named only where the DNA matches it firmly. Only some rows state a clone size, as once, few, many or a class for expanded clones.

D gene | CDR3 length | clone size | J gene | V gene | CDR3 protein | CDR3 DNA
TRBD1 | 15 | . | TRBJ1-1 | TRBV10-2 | CASSDSGTGDYGAFF | TGCGCCAGCAGTGATTCCGGGACAGGGGATTATGGAGCTTTCTTT
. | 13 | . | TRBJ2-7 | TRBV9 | CASSVGADKVQYF | TGTGCCAGCAGCGTAGGGGCCGATAAGGTGCAGTACTTC
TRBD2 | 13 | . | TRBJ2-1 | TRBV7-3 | CASSLVPGGQLFF | TGTGCCAGCAGCTTGGTCCCGGGGGGGCAGTTGTTCTTC
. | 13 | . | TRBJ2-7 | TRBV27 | CASSLGLFYEQYF | TGTGCCAGCAGTTTAGGGCTCTTCTACGAGCAGTACTTC
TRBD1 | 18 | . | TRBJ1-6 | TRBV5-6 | CASSSQFRTGGANSPLHF | TGTGCCAGCAGCTCACAGTTTCGGACAGGGGGAGCTAATTCACCCCTCCACTTT
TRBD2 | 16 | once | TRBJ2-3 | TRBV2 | CASSIQLADSTDTQYF | TGTGCCAGCAGCATTCAACTAGCGGACTCCACAGATACGCAGTATTTT
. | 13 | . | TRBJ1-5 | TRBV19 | CASSWGVNQPQHF | TGTGCCAGTAGTTGGGGGGTTAATCAGCCCCAGCATTTT
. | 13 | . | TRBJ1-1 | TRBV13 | CASSPQDSTEAFF | TGTGCCAGCAGCCCCCAGGATAGCACTGAAGCTTTCTTT
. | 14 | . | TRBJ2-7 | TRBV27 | CASSLGRGSYEQYF | TGTGCCAGCAGTTTAGGCAGGGGTTCCTACGAGCAGTACTTC
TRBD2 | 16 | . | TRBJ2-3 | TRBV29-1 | CSGTIAGATPTDTQYF | TGCAGCGGGACAATAGCGGGGGCGACGCCCACAGATACGCAGTATTTT
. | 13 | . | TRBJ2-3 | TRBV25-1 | CASSESLSDTQYF | TGTGCCAGCAGTGAATCTTTGTCCGATACGCAGTATTTT
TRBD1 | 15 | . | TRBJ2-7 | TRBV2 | CASQLPRTGTYEQYF | TGTGCCAGCCAACTCCCTAGGACAGGGACCTACGAGCAGTACTTC
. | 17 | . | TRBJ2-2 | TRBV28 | CASSSIFLDENTGELFF | TGTGCCAGCAGTTCGATTTTTCTAGACGAGAACACCGGGGAGCTGTTTTTT
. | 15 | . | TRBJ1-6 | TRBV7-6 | CASSLGQDYNSPLHF | TGTGCCAGCAGCTTAGGTCAGGACTATAATTCACCCCTCCACTTT
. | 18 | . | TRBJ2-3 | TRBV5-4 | CASRRYPPRTGGTDTQYF | TGTGCCAGCAGACGATACCCACCCCGAACGGGGGGCACAGATACGCAGTATTTT
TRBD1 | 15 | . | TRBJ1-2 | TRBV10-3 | CAILSGTGKNYGYTF | TGTGCCATCCTCTCAGGGACAGGGAAAAACTATGGCTACACCTTC
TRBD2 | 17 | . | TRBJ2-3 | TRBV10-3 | CAIRQTSGGPYTDTQYF | TGTGCCATCAGGCAGACTAGCGGGGGGCCCTACACAGATACGCAGTATTTT
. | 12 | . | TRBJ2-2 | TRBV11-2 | CASTLSNGELFF | TGTGCCAGCACCCTATCTAACGGGGAGCTGTTTTTT
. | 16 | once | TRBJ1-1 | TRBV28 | CASSFLRATGRTEAFF | TGTGCCAGCAGTTTTTTACGGGCTACAGGGCGGACTGAAGCTTTCTTT
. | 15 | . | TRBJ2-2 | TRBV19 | CASSMLGGNTGELFF | TGTGCCAGTAGTATGCTAGGCGGGAACACCGGGGAGCTGTTTTTT
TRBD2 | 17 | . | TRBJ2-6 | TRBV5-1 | CASSRGLAAYGANVLTF | TGCGCCAGCAGCCGGGGACTAGCGGCCTATGGGGCCAACGTCCTGACTTTC
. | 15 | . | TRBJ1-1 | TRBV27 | CASSLSPSGNTEAFF | TGTGCCAGCAGTTTATCGCCGTCCGGGAACACTGAAGCTTTCTTT
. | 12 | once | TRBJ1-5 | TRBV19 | CASARGNQPQHF | TGTGCCAGTGCACGCGGTAATCAGCCCCAGCATTTT
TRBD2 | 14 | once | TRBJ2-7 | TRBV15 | CATSRGGGFYEQYF | TGTGCCACCAGCAGAGGCGGGGGTTTCTACGAGCAGTACTTC
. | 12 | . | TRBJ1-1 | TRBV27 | CASSFNGQEAFF | TGTGCCAGCAGTTTTAACGGACAGGAAGCTTTCTTT
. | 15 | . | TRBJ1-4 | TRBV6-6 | CASSLDRLTNEKLFF | TGTGCCAGCAGTCTAGACAGATTAACTAATGAAAAACTGTTTTTT
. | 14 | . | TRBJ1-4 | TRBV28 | CASSFYSRNEKLFF | TGTGCCAGCAGTTTTTATTCCAGGAATGAAAAACTGTTTTTT
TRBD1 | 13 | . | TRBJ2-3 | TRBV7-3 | CASSGQGSDTQYF | TGTGCCAGCAGCGGACAGGGGTCAGATACGCAGTATTTT
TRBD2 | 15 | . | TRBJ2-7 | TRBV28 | CASHESGTISYEQYF | TGTGCCAGCCACGAGAGCGGGACGATTTCTTACGAGCAGTACTTC
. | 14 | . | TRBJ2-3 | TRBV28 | CASTLAGWSDTQYF | TGTGCCAGCACCTTGGCGGGATGGTCTGATACGCAGTATTTT
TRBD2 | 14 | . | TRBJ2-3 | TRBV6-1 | CASIPSGRSDTQYF | TGTGCCAGCATCCCTAGCGGGAGGTCAGATACGCAGTATTTT
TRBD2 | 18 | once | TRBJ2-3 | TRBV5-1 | CASSLELASGNIADTQYF | TGCGCCAGCAGCTTGGAGTTGGCTAGCGGGAACATTGCAGATACGCAGTATTTT
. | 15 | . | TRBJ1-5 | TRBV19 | CASREDSYSNQPQHF | TGTGCCAGTAGAGAGGACAGCTATAGCAATCAGCCCCAGCATTTT
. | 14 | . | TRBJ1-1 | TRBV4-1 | CASSQVHRDTEAFF | TGCGCCAGCAGCCAAGTCCACAGGGACACTGAAGCTTTCTTT
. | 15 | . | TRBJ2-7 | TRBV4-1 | CASSHASLTSYEQYF | TGCGCCAGCAGCCATGCTTCCCTAACTTCCTACGAGCAGTACTTC
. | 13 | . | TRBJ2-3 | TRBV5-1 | CASSLDRLDTQYF | TGCGCCAGCAGCTTGGACAGATTGGATACGCAGTATTTT
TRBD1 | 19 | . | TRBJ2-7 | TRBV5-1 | CASSRTTLSGTGVSYEQYF | TGCGCCAGCAGCCGAACAACCCTTTCCGGGACAGGGGTTTCCTACGAGCAGTACTTC
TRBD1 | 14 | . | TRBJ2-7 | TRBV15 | CATSREGQGYEQYF | TGTGCCACCAGCAGAGAGGGACAGGGCTACGAGCAGTACTTC
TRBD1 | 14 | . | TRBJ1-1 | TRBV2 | CASTGPGGNTEAFF | TGTGCCAGCACAGGACCAGGGGGGAACACTGAAGCTTTCTTT
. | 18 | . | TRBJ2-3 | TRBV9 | CASSLSLGGAGGTDTQYF | TGTGCCAGCAGCCTAAGCTTAGGAGGGGCCGGGGGCACAGATACGCAGTATTTT
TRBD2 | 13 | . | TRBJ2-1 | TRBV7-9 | CASDSSGSPQQFF | TGTGCCAGCGACTCTAGCGGGAGCCCCCAACAGTTCTTC
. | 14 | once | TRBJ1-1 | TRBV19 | CASSIGPEGTEAFF | TGTGCCAGTAGTATCGGCCCCGAGGGCACTGAAGCTTTCTTT
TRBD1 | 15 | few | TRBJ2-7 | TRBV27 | CASSSPGQGHYEQYF | TGTGCCAGCAGTTCCCCGGGACAGGGACATTACGAGCAGTACTTC
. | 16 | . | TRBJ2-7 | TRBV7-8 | CASSSYRGSFLYEQYF | TGTGCCAGCAGCTCCTATAGGGGAAGCTTTTTATACGAGCAGTACTTC